This T cell receptor (beta chain) was retrieved from a study of cytomegalovirus exposure and HLA in healthy donors. The study, taken as a whole, reports: CMV serostatus was the sole immune exposure information available. Later analysis demonstrated an association between a missense DCLRE1C variant and TCR beta V- and J-gene trimming. Within an earlier analysis, most TCR beta V segments proved productive either about 90% or about 30% of the time.

PCR employed 60 Vbeta and 13 Jbeta primers. The assay was immunoSEQ multiplex PCR, and TCRdb's table has in-frame clones only and misses some. This table has approximately 150,000 clones, 68% appearing once. Trimming stripped 5 bases from V and 1 base from J, with 8 bases between. This CDR3 comprises 14 residues. CDR1 LNHDA and CDR2 SQIVND come from the germline V gene (reference sequence). Remarks on this clone: As yet, its antigen is unknown.

This chain uses TRBV19 with TRBJ2-2, with D maybe TRBD1 (5 bases). Sequencing was done on a sample of PBMCs. The TCR sequence derives from a middle-aged woman in good health and CMV-seropositive. The CDR3 region has the DNA TGTGCCAGTAGTGTGACAGTGAACACCGGGGAGCTGTTTTTT. Translation: CASSVTVNTGELFF. The full variable domain, in which reference TRBV19 and TRBJ2-2 provide the parts outside the CDR3, is DGGITQSPKYLFRKEGQNVTLSCEQNLNHDAMYWYRQDPGQGLRLIYYSQIVNDFQKGDIAEGYSVSREKKESFPLTVTSAQKNPTAFYLCASSVTVNTGELFFGEGSRLTVL.